This section outlines one T cell receptor beta chain sequence together with its context. These data originate in a study of CD8 T cells in Susac syndrome. Peripheral blood CD8+ and CD4+ T cells were profiled by TCR beta sequencing. The authors negatively isolated CD8+ and CD4+ T cells and FACS-enriched TEMRA cells. A quantity of roughly 0.5 to 1 ug RNA underwent reverse transcription using random hexamers. Amplification of TCR beta CDR3 was carried out by immunoSEQ multiplex PCR, which covered 54 Vbeta and 13 Jbeta segments. Each CDR3 protein is one row after TCRdb ran MiXCR on the immunoSEQ multiplex PCR reads. The table records about 430,000 distinct CDR3 sequences, 85% of them present only once. The source material was CD8+ T cells from PBMCs. This sequence was found in a human donor with multiple sclerosis.

The CDR3 DNA reads as TGTGCCAGCAGCTTATTTATTGGAGCGGGGGGCAGAGGGGATGAGCAGTTCTTC. Its protein is CASSLFIGAGGRGDEQFF. The rearrangement uses TRBV7-8 and TRBJ2-1; 9 nucleotides align to TRBD2. Germline V gene sequence: CDR1 SGHVS, CDR2 FQNEAQ. This CDR3 has 18 amino acids. V shed 2 bases and J 8 bases; nucleotides not matched to a gene: 16.